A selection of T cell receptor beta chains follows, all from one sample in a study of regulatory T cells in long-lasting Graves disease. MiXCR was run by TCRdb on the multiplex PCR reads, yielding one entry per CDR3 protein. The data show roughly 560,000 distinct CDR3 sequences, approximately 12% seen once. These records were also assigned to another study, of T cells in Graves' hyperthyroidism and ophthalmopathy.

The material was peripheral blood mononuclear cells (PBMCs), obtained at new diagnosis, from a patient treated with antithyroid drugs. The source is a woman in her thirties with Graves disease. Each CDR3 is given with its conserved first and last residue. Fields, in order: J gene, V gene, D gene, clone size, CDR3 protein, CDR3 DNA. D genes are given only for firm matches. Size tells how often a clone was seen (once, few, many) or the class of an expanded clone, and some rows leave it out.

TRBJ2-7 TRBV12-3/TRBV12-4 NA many CASSSRDISDEQYF TGTGCCAGCAGTTCCCGGGACATTAGTGACGAGCAGTACTTC
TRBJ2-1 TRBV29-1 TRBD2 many CSVAPLSGGGGNEQFF TGCAGCGTAGCACCCCTTAGCGGGGGGGGGGGCAATGAGCAGTTCTTC
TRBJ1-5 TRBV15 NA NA CATSAVQENQPQHF TGTGCCACCAGCGCAGTCCAGGAAAATCAGCCCCAGCATTTT
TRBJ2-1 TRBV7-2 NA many CASSSRLPVRSEQFF TGTGCCAGCAGCTCCCGACTACCAGTAAGGAGTGAGCAGTTCTTC
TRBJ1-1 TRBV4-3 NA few CASSRLLMNTEAFF TGCGCCAGCAGCCGACTGTTAATGAACACTGAAGCTTTCTTT
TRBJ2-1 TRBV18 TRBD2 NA CASSPVGLAGVHEQFF TGTGCCAGCTCACCAGTCGGACTAGCGGGAGTCCATGAGCAGTTCTTC
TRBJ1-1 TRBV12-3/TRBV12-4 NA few CASALGETMNTEAFF TGTGCCAGCGCCCTCGGGGAGACAATGAACACTGAAGCTTTCTTT
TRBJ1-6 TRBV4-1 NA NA CASSQAVHGAYNSPLHF TGCGCCAGCAGCCAAGCAGTCCACGGAGCCTATAATTCACCCCTCCACTTT
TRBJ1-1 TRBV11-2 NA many CASLTGVEAFF TGTGCCAGCCTAACTGGGGTCGAAGCTTTCTTT
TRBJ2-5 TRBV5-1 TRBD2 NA CASTFGTSQETQYF TGCGCCAGCACATTCGGGACTAGTCAAGAGACCCAGTACTTC
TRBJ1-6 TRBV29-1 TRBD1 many CSVATGPNSPLHF TGCAGCGTTGCGACAGGGCCGAATTCACCCCTCCACTTT
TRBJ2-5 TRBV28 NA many CASSFVLSYQGGQETQYF TGTGCCAGCAGTTTTGTTTTAAGCTATCAGGGGGGGCAAGAGACCCAGTACTTC
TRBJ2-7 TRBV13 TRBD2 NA CASSPPWVLAGAYRQYF TGTGCCAGCAGCCCACCCTGGGTACTAGCGGGAGCATATAGGCAGTACTTC
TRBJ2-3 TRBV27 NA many CASSPQGSTDTQYF TGTGCCAGCAGTCCGCAAGGGTCCACAGATACGCAGTATTTT
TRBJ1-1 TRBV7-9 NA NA CASSSTGQPNTEAFF TGTGCCAGCAGCTCCACGGGACAACCGAACACTGAAGCTTTCTTT
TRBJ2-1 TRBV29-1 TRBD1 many CSSGGAWDEQFF TGCAGCTCAGGGGGCGCGTGGGATGAGCAGTTCTTC
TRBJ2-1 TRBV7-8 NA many CASNEPLASSYNEQFF TGTGCCAGCAATGAACCGCTTGCTAGCTCCTACAATGAGCAGTTCTTC
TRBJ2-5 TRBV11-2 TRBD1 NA CASSSYRDRGQETQYF TGTGCCAGCAGTTCCTACCGGGACAGGGGGCAAGAGACCCAGTACTTC
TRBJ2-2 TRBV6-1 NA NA CASSAGTANRELFF TGTGCCAGCAGTGCCGGGACCGCGAACAGGGAGCTGTTTTTT
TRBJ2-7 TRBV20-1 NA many CSAQKSGTGIGEQYF TGCAGTGCCCAAAAAAGCGGGACAGGCATTGGTGAGCAGTACTTC
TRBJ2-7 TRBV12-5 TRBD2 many CASGLVRGSGGTRYQEQYF TGTGCTAGTGGTTTGGTACGCGGATCGGGGGGTACTAGATATCAGGAGCAGTACTTC
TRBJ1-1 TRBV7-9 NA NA CASSLLSHTEALF TGTGCCAGCAGCTTACTATCGCACACTGAAGCTCTCTTT
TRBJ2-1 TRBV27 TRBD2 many CASSPRAASGLNPYNEQFF TGTGCCAGCAGTCCAAGAGCGGCTAGCGGGCTGAACCCCTACAATGAGCAGTTCTTC
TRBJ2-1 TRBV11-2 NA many CASSLENLVGEQFF TGTGCCAGCAGCTTAGAGAATTTGGTCGGCGAGCAGTTCTTC
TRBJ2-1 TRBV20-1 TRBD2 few CSALAGVAYNEQFF TGCAGTGCCCTAGCGGGAGTCGCATACAATGAGCAGTTCTTC
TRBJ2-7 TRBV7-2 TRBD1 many CASSSRQGASNEQYF TGTGCCAGCAGCTCGCGACAGGGGGCTAGCAACGAGCAGTACTTC
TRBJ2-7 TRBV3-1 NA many CASSPRGNSYEQYF TGTGCCAGCAGCCCACGCGGGAACTCCTACGAGCAGTACTTC
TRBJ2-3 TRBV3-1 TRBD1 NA CASSRGQPTDTQYF TGTGCCAGCAGCCGGGGACAGCCCACAGATACGCAGTATTTT
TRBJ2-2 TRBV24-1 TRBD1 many CATSGGMGQVAAGELFF TGTGCCACCAGTGGTGGAATGGGACAGGTGGCCGCCGGGGAGCTGTTTTTT
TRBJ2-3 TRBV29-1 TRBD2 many CSVERGGADTQYF TGCAGCGTTGAGCGGGGGGGAGCAGATACGCAGTATTTT
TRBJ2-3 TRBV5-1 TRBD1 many CASNQQGANTQYF TGCGCCAGCAACCAACAGGGGGCAAATACGCAGTATTTT
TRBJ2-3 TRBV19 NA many CAASKGGASDTQYF TGTGCCGCCAGTAAGGGGGGAGCCTCAGATACGCAGTATTTT
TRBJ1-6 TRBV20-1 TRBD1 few CSAPGQGTNSPLHF TGCAGTGCCCCGGGACAGGGGACTAATTCACCCCTCCACTTT
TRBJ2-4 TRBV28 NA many CASSSWDAAKNIQYF TGTGCCAGCAGTTCGTGGGATGCGGCCAAAAACATTCAGTACTTC
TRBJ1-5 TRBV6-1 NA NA CASTMGGWGNQPQHF TGTGCCAGCACAATGGGGGGTTGGGGCAATCAGCCCCAGCATTTT
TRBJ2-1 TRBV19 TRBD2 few CASSISLSSGSLGNEQFF TGTGCCAGTAGTATATCCCTATCTAGCGGGAGTTTGGGCAATGAGCAGTTCTTC
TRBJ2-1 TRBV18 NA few CASSLLQGPYNEQFF TGTGCCAGCTCACTACTACAGGGTCCCTACAATGAGCAGTTCTTC
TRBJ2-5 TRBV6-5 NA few CASSYVGIGETQYF TGTGCCAGCAGTTACGTGGGGATAGGAGAGACCCAGTACTTC
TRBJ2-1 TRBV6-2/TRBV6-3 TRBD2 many CASTAAGGRGNEQFF TGTGCCAGCACCGCAGCGGGAGGGAGGGGCAATGAGCAGTTCTTC
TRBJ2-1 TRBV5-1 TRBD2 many CASSSGGTSGGNEQFF TGCGCCAGCAGCTCTGGGGGGACTAGCGGGGGCAATGAGCAGTTCTTC
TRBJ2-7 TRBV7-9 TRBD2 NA CASRPGLAGGKPSYEQYF TGTGCCAGCAGACCGGGACTAGCGGGAGGGAAACCCTCCTACGAGCAGTACTTC
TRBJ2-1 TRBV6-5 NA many CASSYPGVVPNNEQFF TGTGCCAGCAGTTACCCAGGGGTGGTCCCTAACAATGAGCAGTTCTTC
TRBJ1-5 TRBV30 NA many CAWSRGVGQPQHF TGTGCCTGGAGTAGAGGGGTAGGTCAGCCCCAGCATTTT
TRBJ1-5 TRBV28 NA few CASSPGWGNQPQHF TGTGCCAGCAGCCCAGGGTGGGGTAATCAGCCCCAGCATTTT
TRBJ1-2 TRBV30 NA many CAWLRGYGYTF TGTGCCTGGCTACGGGGATATGGCTACACCTTC
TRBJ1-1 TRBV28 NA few CASSFGGGTEASF NA
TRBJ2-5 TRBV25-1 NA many CASSILQEKDTGKFQETQYF TGTGCCAGCAGTATCCTCCAAGAAAAGGACACAGGGAAATTCCAAGAGACCCAGTACTTC
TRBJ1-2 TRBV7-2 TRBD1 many CASSLVVGQGNGYTF TGTGCCAGCAGCTTAGTCGTGGGACAGGGAAATGGCTACACCTTC
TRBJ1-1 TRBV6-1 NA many CASRSPGVYTEAFF TGTGCCAGCCGATCGCCGGGGGTGTACACTGAAGCTTTCTTT
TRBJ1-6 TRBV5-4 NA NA CASSYGQRENSPLHF TGTGCCAGCAGCTACGGACAGAGAGAGAATTCACCCCTCCACTTT
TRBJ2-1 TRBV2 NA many CASSEEALNSGEQFF TGTGCCAGCAGTGAAGAAGCGTTAAATTCAGGCGAGCAGTTCTTC
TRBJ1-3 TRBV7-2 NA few CASSSPLGSSGNTIYF TGTGCCAGCAGCTCCCCTCTGGGCAGCTCTGGAAACACCATATATTTT
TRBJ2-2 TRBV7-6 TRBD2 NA CASSDPTSGRANTGGLFF TGTGCCAGCAGCGACCCGACTAGCGGGAGGGCGAACACCGGGGGGCTGTTTTTT